The next 12 T cell receptor beta chains were all read from a single sample in a study of blood T cell repertoires in COVID-19 (dated by TCRdb to 2018 to 2020). Receptors were amplified or captured by the immunoSEQ multiplex PCR assay. TCRdb retrieved this table from immuneACCESS and kept in-frame rearrangements only. Not all clones are present; in checked studies, unresolved V genes account for under half, and no reason is known for the remainder. Across this sample there are under 100,000 clones, with roughly 89% seen only once. Roughly 3.5% of the sample is held by the ten biggest clonotypes. The specimen was peripheral blood. These receptors came from a woman aged 70-85 years with acute or convalescent COVID-19.

The chain carries TRBV7-9 and TRBJ1-5; tentatively, D is TRBD1 (5 bases). CDR1 and CDR2 from the germline V gene are SEHNR and FQNEAQ (reference sequence). The CDR3 consists of 15 residues. Trimming removed 1 base at V and 3 bases at J, with 10 bases between. This chain's CDR3 is CASSLGLGPNQPQHF. In nucleotides, the CDR3 is TGTGCCAGCAGCTTAGGTTTGGGGCCCAATCAGCCCCAGCATTTT.

The chain joins TRBV27 to TRBJ1-2; D ambiguous. Germline V gene lookup returns CDR1 MNHEY and CDR2 SMNVEV (reference sequence). CDR3 length equals 13 residues. Between the trimmed V and J ends, which lost 7 bases and 0 bases, there was a span of 9 bases. The CDR3 loop is CASTPRANYGYTF. The DNA for the CDR3 is TGTGCCAGCACCCCCCGGGCTAACTATGGCTACACCTTC.

The chain is built from TRBV2 and TRBJ2-7; the match to TRBD1 covers 10 bases. The CDR3 is made up of 14 amino acids. The germline CDR1 and CDR2 sequences are SNHLY and FYNNEI. The V segment lost 6 bases and the J segment 4 bases; nucleotides outside the gene matches: 6. The CDR3 DNA reads as TGTGCCAGCAGGCCGGGACAGGGGAGGTACGAGCAGTACTTC. Protein sequence: CASRPGQGRYEQYF.

The V call is TRBV9, the J call TRBJ1-1; perhaps TRBD1 as D (5 bases). The germline V gene encodes CDR1 SGDLS and CDR2 YYNGEE. V was pared by 4 bases and J by 0 bases, with 16 bases between. The CDR3 loop spans 16 amino acids. CDR3 sequence: CASSPNGGLLNTEAFF. The CDR3 region has the DNA TGTGCCAGCAGCCCCAACGGGGGACTCTTGAACACTGAAGCTTTCTTT.

In the case of this clone: Other DNA sequences of this sample code for an identical CDR3. V and J are TRBV7-9 and TRBJ2-3; D is uncertain. The CDR3 runs to 12 residues. V lost 0 bases and J 6 bases, leaving 4 bases between the germline ends. Germline-derived CDR1 and CDR2 are SEHNR and FQNEAQ (reference sequence). CDR3 bases: TGTGCCAGCAGCTTAGCACTGGATACGCAGTATTTT. As protein: CASSLALDTQYF.

Remarks on this clone: The junction and the germline gene differ at one end; a read error may be behind it. The chain uses TRBV7-2 and TRBJ2-1, with TRBD2 identical over 10 bases. Germline V gene sequence: CDR1 SGHTA, CDR2 FQGNSA. The CDR3 has 13 residues. CDR3 amino acids: CASSLAGVNEQFF. The CDR3 nucleotides read TGTGCCAGCAGCCTAGCGGGAGTCAATGAGCAGTTCTTC. The full variable domain, its missing parts supplied by reference TRBV7-2 and TRBJ2-1, is GAGVSQSPSNKVTEKGKDVELRCDPISGHTALYWYRQSLGQGLEFLIYFQGNSAPDKSGLPSDRFSAERTGGSVSTLTIQRTQQEDSAVYLCASSLAGVNEQFFGPGTRLTVL.

There are a few counts of this clone. The junction departs from germline at one end; a sequencing error may be responsible. CDR3 in amino acids: CASSLTAAGEILF. The CDR3 nucleotides read TGTGCCAGCAGCCTTACCGCTGCTGGAGAGATACTCTTT. The genes are TRBV3-1 (or the pseudogene TRBV3-2) and TRBJ1-1, with D unresolved. CDR3 length equals 13 residues. The V gene's germline CDR1 is LGHDT and CDR2 YNNKEL (reference sequence).

J is TRBJ1-5 and V is TRBV2, with TRBD1 identical over 8 bases. V lost 6 bases to trimming and J lost 2 bases; unmatched junction nucleotides: 3. The CDR3 length is 14 residues. Germline lookup yields CDR1 SNHLY and CDR2 FYNNEI. In DNA form, the CDR3 reads TGTGCCAGCAGACCGGACAGGGGCAATCAGCCCCAGCATTTT. Encoded protein: CASRPDRGNQPQHF. Complete variable domain (other parts from reference TRBV2 and TRBJ1-5): EPEVTQTPSHQVTQMGQEVILRCVPISNHLYFYWYRQILGQKVEFLVSFYNNEISEKSEIFDDQFSVERPDGSNFTLKIRSTKLEDSAMYFCASRPDRGNQPQHFGDGTRLSIL.

The J gene is TRBJ1-6, the V gene TRBV28, with 8 bases that match TRBD1. This CDR3 spans 17 amino acids. V shed 5 bases, J shed 10 bases, and the junction held 16 bases outside the gene matches. Per germline, CDR1 MDHEN and CDR2 SYDVKM. The CDR3 spells CASSQRDYGRGQSPLHF. The CDR3 nucleotides read TGTGCCAGCAGTCAACGGGATTATGGCAGGGGGCAATCACCCCTCCACTTT.

The chain recombines TRBV7-9 with TRBJ1-4, with D perhaps TRBD1 (6 bases). V lost 5 bases, J lost 7 bases, and 26 bases lay in between. The CDR3 is 18 amino acids. Looked up from germline, CDR1 is SEHNR and CDR2 is FQNEAQ (reference sequence). CDR3 loop: CASSPLGQGQAFSEKLFF. DNA of the CDR3: TGTGCCAGCAGCCCCCTTGGTCAGGGGCAAGCCTTTAGTGAAAAACTGTTTTTT.

This clone has only a few counts. The chain links TRBV5-6 to TRBJ1-2; maybe TRBD1 (5 bases). The V end was cut by 1 base, the J end by 4 bases, with 8 bases between. Germline values: CDR1 SGHDT, CDR2 YYEEEE. The CDR3 spans 13 residues. CDR3 amino acids: CASSLQGPYGYTF. The CDR3, as DNA: TGTGCCAGCAGCTTGCAGGGCCCCTATGGCTACACCTTC.

The rearrangement joins TRBV27 to TRBJ1-2; 8 bases are shared with TRBD1. J gave up 8 bases and V 5 bases, and 13 bases lay outside the gene matches. Germline lookup yields CDR1 MNHEY and CDR2 SMNVEV (reference sequence). The CDR3 runs to 15 residues. CDR3 protein: CASSRHLQGAGGYTF. CDR3 coding DNA: TGTGCCAGCAGTCGCCACCTTCAGGGGGCCGGAGGCTACACCTTC.